The present T cell receptor (beta chain) was sequenced within a study of regulatory T cells in long-lasting Graves disease. Study-level findings and limits: There were preferences for TRBV28, TRBJ1-2 and TRBJ2-5 in persistent disease.

This clonotype was seen repeatedly, ten times or more. The antigen remains unidentified. To make TCR beta libraries, researchers used iRepertoire HTBI primers and Arm-PCR of CDR3 regions. Using its own MiXCR run on the multiplex PCR reads, TCRdb lists one record per CDR3 protein. The sample consists of 360,000 or so distinct CDR3 sequences, approximately 12% of them appearing once. V dropped 4 bases and J dropped 11; count of bases not matched to a gene: 10. CDR1 is LNHDA, CDR2 SQIVND, per germline (reference sequence). This CDR3 region has 15 residues. Described time point: newly diagnosed GD, antithyroid drugs for less than 3 months. Researchers made the TCR library from RNA that was extracted from PBMCs. Tubes containing EDTA received 8 to 9.5 milliliters of drawn peripheral blood. Another study also made use of these data, one on T cells in Graves' hyperthyroidism and ophthalmopathy. That source notes: Peripheral blood also featured most of the thyroid clonotypes expanded above 0.001.

The sequence was obtained from a woman under 30 with Graves disease. The chain is built from TRBV19 and TRBJ1-6, with 8 bases lining up with TRBD1. Sequencing used peripheral blood mononuclear cells (PBMCs), obtained at new diagnosis, from a patient treated with antithyroid drugs. CDR3: CASSSTGQAGTPLHF. The DNA of the CDR3 is TGTGCCAGTAGTAGCACGGGACAGGCCGGGACACCCCTCCACTTT.